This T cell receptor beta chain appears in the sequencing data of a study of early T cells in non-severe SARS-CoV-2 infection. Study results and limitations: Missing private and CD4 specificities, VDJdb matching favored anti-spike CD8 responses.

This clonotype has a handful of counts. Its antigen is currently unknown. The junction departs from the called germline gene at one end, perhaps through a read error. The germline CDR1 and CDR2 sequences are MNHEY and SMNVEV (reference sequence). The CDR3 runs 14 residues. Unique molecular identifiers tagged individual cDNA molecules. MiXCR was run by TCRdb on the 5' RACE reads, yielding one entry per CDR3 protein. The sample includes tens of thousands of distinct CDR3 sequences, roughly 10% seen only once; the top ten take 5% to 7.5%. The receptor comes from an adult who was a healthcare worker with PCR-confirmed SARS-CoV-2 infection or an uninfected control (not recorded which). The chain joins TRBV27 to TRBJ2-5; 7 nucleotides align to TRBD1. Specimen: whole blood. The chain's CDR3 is CASSEGAGEEAQYF. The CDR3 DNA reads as TGTGCCAGCAGTGAGGGGGCAGGCGAAGAGGCCCAGTACTTC.